The rows below give T cell receptor beta chains drawn from one sample of a study of cytomegalovirus exposure and HLA in healthy donors. Some clones are missing from TCRdb's copy, which holds only in-frame ones; the method was immunoSEQ multiplex PCR. The sample lists about 180,000 clones; 77% were seen once. Sequenced: PBMCs. Every receptor here comes from a man aged 18 to 30 in good health and CMV-seronegative. Each CDR3 is given with its conserved first and last residue. The D gene is left open where the match is weak. Size tells how often a clone was seen (once, few, many) or the class of an expanded clone, and some rows leave it out.

j_gene: TRBJ2-7
len: 13
v_gene: TRBV6-5
d_gene: NA
abundance: once
CDR3aa: CASSTWATYEQYF
CDR3nt: TGTGCCAGCAGTACCTGGGCCACCTACGAGCAGTACTTC

j_gene: TRBJ2-4
len: 16
v_gene: TRBV4-2
d_gene: NA
abundance: NA
CDR3aa: CASSQGDSVAKNIQYF
CDR3nt: TGTGCCAGCAGCCAGGGGGACTCGGTAGCCAAAAACATTCAGTACTTC

j_gene: TRBJ1-2
len: 14
v_gene: TRBV6-1
d_gene: NA
abundance: NA
CDR3aa: CASLPTGSFYGYTF
CDR3nt: TGTGCCAGCTTACCGACCGGGTCCTTCTATGGCTACACCTTC

j_gene: TRBJ2-7
len: 16
v_gene: TRBV25-1
d_gene: NA
abundance: few
CDR3aa: CASSGNWTTGSYEQYF
CDR3nt: TGTGCCAGCAGTGGGAACTGGACAACAGGGTCCTACGAGCAGTACTTC

j_gene: TRBJ2-2
len: 13
v_gene: TRBV2
d_gene: NA
abundance: few
CDR3aa: CASRSENTGELFF
CDR3nt: TGTGCCAGCAGGAGCGAGAACACCGGGGAGCTGTTTTTT

j_gene: TRBJ2-3
len: 18
v_gene: TRBV7-2
d_gene: NA
abundance: once
CDR3aa: CASSDKYGGATSTDTQYF
CDR3nt: TGTGCCAGCAGCGATAAATATGGCGGGGCCACTAGCACAGATACGCAGTATTTT

j_gene: TRBJ1-6
len: 15
v_gene: TRBV27
d_gene: NA
abundance: NA
CDR3aa: CASSYRSSYNSPLHF
CDR3nt: TGTGCCAGCAGTTATCGGAGCTCCTATAATTCACCCCTCCACTTT

j_gene: TRBJ2-7
len: 15
v_gene: TRBV9
d_gene: TRBD1
abundance: NA
CDR3aa: CASSVDATGRYEQYF
CDR3nt: TGTGCCAGCAGCGTAGATGCGACAGGGAGATACGAGCAGTACTTC

j_gene: TRBJ1-2
len: 12
v_gene: TRBV30
d_gene: NA
abundance: NA
CDR3aa: CAWSVQFGGALF
CDR3nt: TGTGCCTGGAGTGTACAGTTTGGGGGGGCCCTTTTC

j_gene: TRBJ2-2
len: 11
v_gene: TRBV9
d_gene: NA
abundance: NA
CDR3aa: CASGRGGELFF
CDR3nt: TGTGCCAGCGGCAGAGGCGGGGAGCTGTTTTTT

j_gene: TRBJ2-5
len: 14
v_gene: TRBV7-3
d_gene: TRBD1
abundance: NA
CDR3aa: CASSPTGGAETQYF
CDR3nt: TGTGCCAGCAGCCCTACAGGGGGCGCCGAGACCCAGTACTTC

j_gene: TRBJ2-7
len: 14
v_gene: TRBV30
d_gene: NA
abundance: NA
CDR3aa: CAWSVRGAGLGQYF
CDR3nt: TGTGCCTGGAGTGTACGGGGGGCAGGCCTGGGGCAGTACTTC

j_gene: TRBJ2-1
len: 16
v_gene: TRBV7-2
d_gene: TRBD2
abundance: NA
CDR3aa: CASSPFPAGGFNEQFF
CDR3nt: TGTGCCAGCAGCCCCTTTCCCGCGGGGGGGTTCAATGAGCAGTTCTTC

j_gene: TRBJ2-3
len: 15
v_gene: TRBV15
d_gene: TRBD2
abundance: NA
CDR3aa: CATSMGTTSTDTQYF
CDR3nt: TGTGCCACCAGCATGGGGACTACCTCCACAGATACGCAGTATTTT

j_gene: TRBJ2-7
len: 11
v_gene: TRBV6-6
d_gene: NA
abundance: few
CDR3aa: CASSYHSPLYF
CDR3nt: TGTGCCAGCAGTTATCACAGCCCGTTGTACTTC

j_gene: TRBJ2-2
len: 13
v_gene: TRBV7-3
d_gene: NA
abundance: NA
CDR3aa: CASSSVHTGELFF
CDR3nt: TGTGCCAGCAGCTCCGTCCACACCGGGGAGCTGTTTTTT

j_gene: TRBJ1-1
len: 15
v_gene: TRBV5-6
d_gene: TRBD1
abundance: few
CDR3aa: CASSLYTGENTEAFF
CDR3nt: TGTGCCAGCAGCTTGTATACAGGGGAGAACACTGAAGCTTTCTTT

j_gene: TRBJ2-5
len: 15
v_gene: TRBV5-1
d_gene: NA
abundance: NA
CDR3aa: CASVPSRGVGETQYF
CDR3nt: TGCGCCAGCGTACCATCCAGGGGCGTGGGAGAGACCCAGTACTTC

j_gene: TRBJ2-3
len: 17
v_gene: TRBV9
d_gene: TRBD2
abundance: few
CDR3aa: CASSAGLAGGLSDTQYF
CDR3nt: TGTGCCAGCAGCGCTGGACTAGCGGGGGGATTATCAGATACGCAGTATTTT

j_gene: TRBJ2-3
len: 15
v_gene: TRBV29-1
d_gene: TRBD1
abundance: NA
CDR3aa: CSVGIRGHGVDTQYF
CDR3nt: TGCAGCGTTGGAATCAGGGGGCATGGTGTGGATACGCAGTATTTT

j_gene: TRBJ1-1
len: 13
v_gene: TRBV15
d_gene: NA
abundance: NA
CDR3aa: CATSNHSQSEAFF
CDR3nt: TGTGCCACCAGCAACCATTCACAGAGCGAAGCTTTCTTT

j_gene: TRBJ2-7
len: 14
v_gene: TRBV5-4
d_gene: NA
abundance: NA
CDR3aa: CASSLEWGPEEQYF
CDR3nt: TGTGCCAGCAGCTTGGAGTGGGGGCCGGAGGAGCAGTACTTC

j_gene: TRBJ2-3
len: 16
v_gene: TRBV30
d_gene: NA
abundance: NA
CDR3aa: CAWGALTPLSTDTQYF
CDR3nt: TGTGCCTGGGGCGCACTGACTCCGCTTAGCACAGATACGCAGTATTTT

j_gene: TRBJ2-3
len: 13
v_gene: TRBV2
d_gene: NA
abundance: NA
CDR3aa: CASARTKTDTQYF
CDR3nt: TGTGCCAGCGCGAGGACTAAAACAGATACGCAGTATTTT

j_gene: TRBJ1-5
len: 13
v_gene: TRBV27
d_gene: NA
abundance: NA
CDR3aa: CASSFRVSQPQHF
CDR3nt: TGTGCCAGCAGTTTTCGAGTCTCTCAGCCCCAGCATTTT

j_gene: TRBJ2-1
len: 15
v_gene: TRBV7-3
d_gene: TRBD2
abundance: NA
CDR3aa: CASSRFSGPEDEQFF
CDR3nt: TGTGCCAGCAGCAGATTTAGCGGGCCCGAGGATGAGCAGTTCTTC

j_gene: TRBJ2-1
len: 14
v_gene: TRBV5-1
d_gene: TRBD2
abundance: NA
CDR3aa: CASSPGLAGERGLF
CDR3nt: TGCGCCAGCAGCCCGGGACTAGCGGGGGAGCGCGGCCTCTTC

j_gene: TRBJ2-5
len: 17
v_gene: TRBV5-1
d_gene: TRBD2
abundance: NA
CDR3aa: CASSLESTSGSGGTQYF
CDR3nt: TGCGCCAGCAGCTTGGAGTCGACTAGCGGGAGTGGGGGGACCCAGTACTTC

j_gene: TRBJ2-3
len: 16
v_gene: TRBV4-2
d_gene: TRBD2
abundance: NA
CDR3aa: CASSLGGGAGSDTQYF
CDR3nt: TGTGCCAGCAGCCTCGGCGGGGGGGCCGGAAGTGATACGCAGTATTTT

j_gene: TRBJ1-1
len: 12
v_gene: TRBV19
d_gene: TRBD1
abundance: once
CDR3aa: CASSIRGTEAFF
CDR3nt: TGTGCCAGTAGTATCAGGGGGACTGAAGCTTTCTTT

j_gene: TRBJ2-3
len: 17
v_gene: TRBV27
d_gene: NA
abundance: few
CDR3aa: CASSPLFYLGSTDTQYF
CDR3nt: TGTGCCAGCAGTCCCCTGTTTTATCTTGGCAGCACAGATACGCAGTATTTT

j_gene: TRBJ2-3
len: 15
v_gene: TRBV7-2
d_gene: TRBD2
abundance: NA
CDR3aa: CASSLTSGGPDTQYF
CDR3nt: TGTGCCAGCAGCCTGACTAGCGGGGGGCCAGATACGCAGTATTTT

j_gene: TRBJ2-1
len: 15
v_gene: TRBV5-1
d_gene: NA
abundance: NA
CDR3aa: CASSLAGEYYNEQFF
CDR3nt: TGCGCCAGCAGCTTGGCCGGGGAGTACTACAATGAGCAGTTCTTC

j_gene: TRBJ2-5
len: 18
v_gene: TRBV7-8
d_gene: TRBD2
abundance: NA
CDR3aa: CASSLGSLAGGAGETQYF
CDR3nt: TGTGCCAGCAGCTTAGGTTCCCTAGCGGGAGGGGCGGGGGAGACCCAGTACTTC

j_gene: TRBJ2-7
len: 14
v_gene: TRBV27
d_gene: NA
abundance: NA
CDR3aa: CASTSEGGAYEQYF
CDR3nt: TGTGCCAGCACTTCCGAGGGGGGGGCCTACGAGCAGTACTTC

j_gene: TRBJ1-1
len: 14
v_gene: TRBV4-3
d_gene: NA
abundance: NA
CDR3aa: CASSQGRMNTEAFF
CDR3nt: TGCGCCAGCAGCCAGGGCAGGATGAACACTGAAGCTTTCTTT

j_gene: TRBJ2-3
len: 15
v_gene: TRBV4-3
d_gene: TRBD2
abundance: once
CDR3aa: CASSRASGSTDTQYF
CDR3nt: TGCGCCAGCAGCCGGGCTAGCGGGAGCACAGATACGCAGTATTTT

j_gene: TRBJ2-3
len: 16
v_gene: TRBV5-8
d_gene: TRBD2
abundance: NA
CDR3aa: CASSFRLAGGTDTQYF
CDR3nt: TGTGCCAGCAGCTTTAGACTAGCGGGGGGCACAGATACGCAGTATTTT

j_gene: TRBJ2-7
len: 11
v_gene: TRBV7-2
d_gene: NA
abundance: NA
CDR3aa: CASSWRDEQYF
CDR3nt: TGTGCCAGCAGTTGGAGGGACGAGCAGTACTTC

j_gene: TRBJ2-1
len: 15
v_gene: TRBV7-3
d_gene: TRBD2
abundance: few
CDR3aa: CASSRGSGGYNEQFF
CDR3nt: TGTGCCAGCAGCCGCGGAAGCGGGGGATACAATGAGCAGTTCTTC

j_gene: TRBJ2-7
len: 16
v_gene: TRBV5-1
d_gene: TRBD1
abundance: NA
CDR3aa: CASSPLRGQGAHEQYF
CDR3nt: TGCGCCAGCAGCCCTCTGCGAGGACAGGGGGCTCACGAGCAGTACTTC

j_gene: TRBJ2-1
len: 15
v_gene: TRBV2
d_gene: TRBD2
abundance: NA
CDR3aa: CASSPPGLGFYEQFF
CDR3nt: TGTGCCAGCAGTCCCCCGGGACTAGGGTTCTATGAGCAGTTCTTC

j_gene: TRBJ1-1
len: 16
v_gene: TRBV27
d_gene: NA
abundance: NA
CDR3aa: CASFSTNTGRGTEAFF
CDR3nt: TGTGCCAGCTTTTCGACAAACACAGGGCGCGGCACTGAAGCTTTCTTT

j_gene: TRBJ2-5
len: 13
v_gene: TRBV18
d_gene: NA
abundance: NA
CDR3aa: CASSRELDETQYF
CDR3nt: TGTGCCAGCTCCCGGGAGCTTGACGAGACCCAGTACTTC

j_gene: TRBJ2-1
len: 14
v_gene: TRBV7-3
d_gene: NA
abundance: NA
CDR3aa: CASSLTGTYNEQFF
CDR3nt: TGTGCCAGCAGCTTAACCGGGACCTACAATGAGCAGTTCTTC

j_gene: TRBJ2-7
len: 13
v_gene: TRBV19
d_gene: NA
abundance: NA
CDR3aa: CASSMGNSYEQYF
CDR3nt: TGTGCCAGTAGTATGGGCAACTCCTACGAGCAGTACTTC

j_gene: TRBJ2-5
len: 13
v_gene: TRBV10-3
d_gene: TRBD2
abundance: NA
CDR3aa: CAISASGQETQYF
CDR3nt: TGTGCCATCAGTGCTAGCGGGCAAGAGACCCAGTACTTC

j_gene: TRBJ1-2
len: 16
v_gene: TRBV6-5
d_gene: TRBD1
abundance: NA
CDR3aa: CASSYSRTGQVYGYTF
CDR3nt: TGTGCCAGCAGTTACTCGCGGACGGGACAGGTCTATGGCTACACCTTC

j_gene: TRBJ2-2
len: 16
v_gene: TRBV5-1
d_gene: TRBD1
abundance: NA
CDR3aa: CASSSSVQGITGELFF
CDR3nt: TGCGCCAGCAGCTCCTCAGTACAGGGGATCACCGGGGAGCTGTTTTTT

j_gene: TRBJ1-3
len: 15
v_gene: TRBV2
d_gene: NA
abundance: few
CDR3aa: CASSDLRGSGNTIYF
CDR3nt: TGTGCCAGCAGCGACCTCAGGGGCTCTGGAAACACCATATATTTT

j_gene: TRBJ2-5
len: 16
v_gene: TRBV7-2
d_gene: NA
abundance: NA
CDR3aa: CASSLGSSGPWETQYF
CDR3nt: TGTGCCAGCAGCTTAGGTTCGAGCGGACCTTGGGAGACCCAGTACTTC

j_gene: TRBJ2-1
len: 15
v_gene: TRBV30
d_gene: TRBD2
abundance: NA
CDR3aa: CARKIAGGPGNEQFF
CDR3nt: TGTGCCCGGAAAATAGCGGGAGGGCCGGGGAATGAGCAGTTCTTC

j_gene: TRBJ1-2
len: 15
v_gene: TRBV9
d_gene: NA
abundance: NA
CDR3aa: CASSAQMTANYGYTF
CDR3nt: TGTGCCAGCAGCGCCCAGATGACAGCTAACTATGGCTACACCTTC